This entry describes one T cell receptor (beta chain). Its specificity is not known. This sample was included in a study of monozygotic twins with inflammatory bowel disease. The CDR3 sequence is 13 residues long. Germline V CDR1 and CDR2: DFQATT, SNEGSKA (reference sequence). UMIs with a 6-nucleotide sample barcode were added by template switching. After re-calling the 5' RACE reads, TCRdb lists one entry per CDR3 protein, DNA absent. The listing records 300,000 to 450,000 distinct CDR3 sequences. Points from the study as a whole: Telling apart the different T cell subtypes was not possible.

The chain joins TRBV20-1 to TRBJ2-7; the TCRdb call, TRBD1, lacks DNA for checking. The sequenced material came from blood. This receptor was obtained from a human donor with ulcerative colitis or Crohn's disease, or a healthy co-twin of an affected twin (not recorded which). CDR3 loop: CSARGRDGYEQYF.